The T cell receptor (beta chain) described here comes from a study of graft-versus-host responses after intestinal transplantation. Study background: Recipients received multivisceral, liver-intestinal, or isolated intestinal transplants.

This CDR3 contains 12 residues. V was shortened by 3 bases and J by 5 bases, with 7 bases between the two germline ends. Germline V gives CDR1 MNHNS, CDR2 SASEGT. TCRdb's table, derived via immunoSEQ multiplex PCR, lists solely in-frame clones and lacks some. Here the sample spans under 100,000 clones, over 90% being singletons. General study points: Allografts from individuals with graft-donor T cell macrochimerism displayed high graft-versus-host to host-versus-graft clonal ratios.

Remarks on this clone: Its antigen is as yet unknown.

This sample comprised unstimulated CD4+ T cells sorted from spleen or lymph node cells, obtained before transplant. This rearrangement joins TRBV6-1 to TRBJ1-2; D is unclear. This TCR came from a human donor who was the organ donor for an intestinal transplant. CDR3 sequence reads: CASSESEYGYTF. CDR3 coding DNA: TGTGCCAGCAGTGAGTCAGAATATGGCTACACCTTC.